This T cell receptor beta chain was identified in a study of beta chain features in type 1 diabetes listed by TCRdb under 2018. With regard to the full study: Patients and healthy donors did not differ in mean age, gender distribution, total cell number or subset yield. A total of just under 110,000,000 sorted cells were examined across all samples, and RNA yield correlated strongly with the number of cells per subset. Regulatory and stem cell-like memory subsets were obtained from only 8 patients and roughly 8 healthy donors, while naive and central memory subsets were obtained from all 28 donors. In the study, TCRB repertoires of sorted circulating CD4+ T cell subsets from recently diagnosed type 1 diabetes patients were compared with those of matched healthy donors.

Points on this clone: Its antigen is unknown. One base away there is no much larger clone; base qualities are not given.

Each donor gave one peripheral blood draw, averaging roughly 100 mL, which was collected into heparinised tubes. Naive, central memory, regulatory and stem cell-like memory CD4+ T cells were sorted on a BD FACSAria II using a panel including CD45RO, CCR7, CD25, CD127, CD95 and CD27. Purity was above 95% for every sorted population. PBMCs were separated immediately by Lymphoprep density gradient centrifugation and were stained directly, without being cultured. So that batch effects would be minimized, each experiment stained and sorted samples in pairs, pairing one healthy donor with one patient. The entire isolated RNA was reverse transcribed using the High Capacity cDNA Reverse Transcription Kit, and thus expressed TCRB transcripts were sequenced. Naive, central memory and regulatory T cell samples underwent deep immunoSEQ sequencing, averaging roughly 3.3 million total reads per sample. After sorted cells were lysed in RLT buffer, RNA was extracted with DNase-treated RNeasy Micro or Mini kits, with the choice depending on cell number. To prevent cross-contamination, each cell subset was processed individually, whereas patient and healthy donor samples were processed jointly. The immunoSEQ multiplex PCR was used to amplify TCRB sequences from cDNA, yielding 87-bp fragments that span the CDR3 region. Sequencing of the amplicons was done on the Illumina HiSeq platform. The study's own analysis went as follows. PCR bias was computationally corrected using synthetic template baselines, reads within Hamming distance 2 were collapsed, and singletons that could not be merged were discarded. By aligning reads against IMGT, V, D and J genes, CDR3 length, and insertions or deletions at six rearrangement sites were assigned. Within each subset, clonotype counts were normalized to sorted cell number, and only after that were true diversity and Gini coefficients computed with the tcR R package. The overlap coefficient, calculated on TCRB nucleotide sequences, was used to quantify repertoire sharing. Out-of-frame TCRB sequences from naive cells were analyzed as a proxy for the pre-selection repertoire. As stored in TCRdb, this immuneACCESS dataset retains in-frame rearrangements with V and J assigned. A fraction of the clones does not appear; measured against another copy, unresolved V genes explain less than half of the discrepancy, and the remainder lacks a known reason. That table supplies the V and J calls and clone size; D and trimming were determined from the DNA. The sample table shows some 410,000 clones, and 9.5% to 12% are seen once. The biggest ten clones account for 0.045% to 0.05% of the sample.

Broad study findings and their caveats: In all four CD4+ subsets, TCRB CDR3 length was moderately but significantly shorter in type 1 diabetes patients. Shorter templates might be favored by PCR, yet because patient and control samples were amplified and corrected together, any such skew would affect both groups equally. Patients with type 1 diabetes made fewer insertions and deleted more nucleotides at VDJ recombination sites, implying thymic rearrangement abnormalities. Because the HLA sub-analyses included only small numbers of individuals, any influence of HLA type on TCRB rearrangement was left unresolved. Naive, central memory and regulatory TCRB repertoires appeared to be more alike among patients than among healthy donors. Sequencing cDNA rather than genomic DNA could over-represent highly expressing activated cells, although activation and CD3 levels did not differ between groups.

The clonotype comes from a woman aged 18-29 years in good health. The specimen sequenced was naive CD4+ T cells from blood. Explained via the paper, the cell subset or site label denotes: true naive CD4+ T cells.

The CDR3 corresponds to CASSLRDRRPSGNTIYF. The DNA sequence is as follows: TGTGCCAGCAGCCTCCGGGACAGGAGACCCTCTGGAAACACCATATATTTT. The chain uses TRBV14 and TRBJ1-3, with 8 central nucleotides matching TRBD1. From the germline V gene, CDR1 is SGHDN and CDR2 is FVKESK. Trimming accounts for 4 bases at V and 0 bases at J, while the number of junction bases matched to no gene is 8. There are 17 amino acids in the CDR3, from cysteine to phenylalanine inclusive. Of the read, only the CDR3 DNA is kept; its 51 bases are in frame from base 1.